The subject of this entry is one TCR beta chain. This clone came up a few times. Its antigen is not yet known. Base-call qualities are not available, and no considerably larger clone is one nucleotide away. These data are taken from a study of blood T cell repertoires in COVID-19 (dated by TCRdb to about 2020). For context, the study as a whole: Samples from collaborators originated in the United States, Italy and Spain and spanned both the acute and convalescent phases of COVID-19. Samples were obtained from the ongoing ImmuneRACE study (first 160 participants) and from some 1,300 subjects provided by 6 global collaborators. The prospective study material was composed of cDNA or gDNA derived from T cells, B-cell-depleted T cells, or PBMCs. The sample metadata nearly always contained a de-identified subject ID, COVID-19 status, age in years and sex. The repertoires were released in a freely available public database meant as a resource for research on the immune response to SARS-CoV-2. Where available, HLA class I and class II types were taken from metadata supplied by the sample provider and were not determined by assay-based typing. Deeply sampled blood TCRbeta repertoires from subjects exposed to, actively infected with, or recovered from COVID-19 were included in the dataset. The research as a whole found: How much clinical and demographic metadata was included differed by source and by participant, and the metadata was provided uncurated.

TCRbeta CDR3 regions were amplified from genomic DNA by means of the immunoSEQ Assay, a bias-controlled multiplex PCR. The authors processed their data as follows. Within the assay, amplification of reference gene primers was used to estimate how many nucleated cells each sample contained. To quantify the absolute abundance of each unique TCRbeta CDR3 rearrangement, sequence reads were collapsed and filtered. For each sample, productive Simpson clonality was calculated as the square root of Simpson's diversity index across productive rearrangements. TCRdb re-hosts the immuneACCESS table, in-frame sequences only. Its copies lack some clones; in the studies checked, an unresolved V gene accounts for under half of them, and the cause for the rest is not known. V and J calls and clone size follow that table, whereas D and trimming were derived from the DNA. This sample is represented by some 200,000 clones; about 83% of them were singletons. Clones ranked in the top ten supply about 1% of the sample.

Deletion took 0 bases off V and 3 bases off J, with a span of 12 bases between the germline ends. From cysteine to phenylalanine, the CDR3 is 16 amino acids long. The read is trimmed to its CDR3 DNA, 48 bases read in frame from base 1. From the germline V gene, CDR1 is LGHNA and CDR2 is YSLEER. A second Seattle source provided samples from volunteer blood donors who had recovered from COVID-19. The collaborating institutions used their own protocols to collect whole blood in K2EDTA tubes. For TCRbeta analysis, collaborator samples were shipped as frozen whole blood, as isolated PBMCs, or as DNA extracted from either sample type.

The receptor chain draws on TRBV4-3 and TRBJ1-5; 5 matching bases give a weak D call of TRBD1. The receptor was isolated from a woman between 18 and 29 years old who had recovered from COVID-19. The source material was peripheral blood. At the DNA level, the sequence is TGCGCCAGCAGCCAAGATCTTGGGGCTGCCAATCAGCCCCAGCATTTT. It translates as CASSQDLGAANQPQHF.